These 2 T cell receptor beta chains originate from one sample sequenced in a study of T cell clonality in common variable immunodeficiency. General study results and limits: Reportedly, TCR beta sequences from common variable immunodeficiency showed fewer deletions and N-nucleotide insertions.

For these TCRs, the target antigens are not known. The data were produced by immunoSEQ multiplex PCR, yet TCRdb's version contains in-frame clones alone and is incomplete. The specimen has some 7,100 clones, none found just once. The specimen sequenced was peripheral blood mononuclear cells. These receptors were collected from a human donor with common variable immunodeficiency.

Regarding this clone: The read terminates 3 residues before the CDR3 end, so the remaining end is supplied by the germline J gene. The V and J genes are TRBV6-2 or TRBV6-3 and TRBJ2-1; 7 nucleotides line up with TRBD1. The trim removed 2 bases at V and 6 bases at J, leaving 4 bases unmatched. This CDR3 has 14 amino acids. The germline gives CDR1 MNHEY, CDR2 SVGEGT. The CDR3 DNA, read in part, is TGTGCCAGCAGTTACCTATCAGGGGGCAATGAG. Residues: CASSYLSGGNE. The whole CDR3 protein reads CASSYLSGGNEQFF.

Details on this clone: The junction shows a germline mismatch at one end, possibly a read error. The read is 3 residues too short to cover the CDR3 end, so that end is filled in from the germline J gene. The chain links TRBV7-7 to TRBJ2-3, with TRBD2 identical over 10 bases. In germline, CDR1 is SSHAT, CDR2 FNYEAQ (reference sequence). This CDR3 region has 15 residues. The CDR3 reads CASSIGLAGTDTQYF. The covered CDR3 bases are TGTGCTAGCAGCATCGGACTAGCGGGCACAGATACG.